The entry that follows covers one TCR beta chain sequence. What it recognizes is unknown. V was trimmed by 7 bases and J by 5 bases, leaving 14 bases between them. CDR1 is SQVTM, CDR2 ANQGSEA, per germline. CDR3 length: 12 residues. This record comes from a study of cytomegalovirus exposure and HLA in healthy donors. Study results and caveats: Later, an analysis showed that TCR beta chains associated with HLA were more clonally expanded than others that were equally common. The classifier was said to identify cytomegalovirus status with high specificity and sensitivity. Among the CMV-associated chains, three were confirmed in vitro as specific for CMV antigens.

Use of 60 Vbeta and 13 Jbeta primers characterized the PCR. Sequencing was performed with immunoSEQ multiplex PCR; in TCRdb, only in-frame clones are kept and a portion is missing. The table records 150,000 to 200,000 clones, 70% to 90% of them present only once. This sequence joins TRBV29-1 and TRBJ1-1, with D possibly matching TRBD1 (6 bases). The material sequenced was PBMCs. This receptor was taken from a man between 18 and 35 years old in good health and CMV-seropositive. CDR3 nucleotide sequence: TGCAGCGCCCACCTGCAGGGGACTGAAGCTTTCTTT. Its translation is CSAHLQGTEAFF.